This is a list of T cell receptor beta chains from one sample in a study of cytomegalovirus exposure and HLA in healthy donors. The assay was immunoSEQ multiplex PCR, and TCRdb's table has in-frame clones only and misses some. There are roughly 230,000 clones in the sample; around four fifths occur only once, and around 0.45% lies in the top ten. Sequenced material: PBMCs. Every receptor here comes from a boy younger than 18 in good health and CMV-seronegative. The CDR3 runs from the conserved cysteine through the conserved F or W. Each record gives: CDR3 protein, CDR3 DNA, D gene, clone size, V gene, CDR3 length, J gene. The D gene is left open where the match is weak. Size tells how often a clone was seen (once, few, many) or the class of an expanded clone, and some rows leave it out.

CASSLQGLYGYTF | TGTGCCAGCAGTTTACAGGGTCTCTATGGCTACACCTTC | NA | NA | TRBV6-1 | 13 | TRBJ1-2
CASSVGRQQNEKLFF | TGTGCCAGCAGCGTCGGACGACAGCAAAATGAAAAACTGTTTTTT | NA | NA | TRBV5-4 | 15 | TRBJ1-4
CASTTGMRGNQPQHF | TGTGCCAGTACGACAGGGATGAGAGGCAATCAGCCCCAGCATTTT | TRBD1 | NA | TRBV19 | 15 | TRBJ1-5
CAWRERWGGRYTF | TGTGCCTGGAGGGAACGATGGGGGGGTCGGTACACCTTC | NA | NA | TRBV30 | 13 | TRBJ1-2
CASNRGLEEKLFF | TGTGCCAGCAACAGGGGATTAGAAGAAAAACTGTTTTTT | TRBD1 | few | TRBV5-6 | 13 | TRBJ1-4
CASSYSPGSGPREQYF | TGTGCCAGCAGTTACTCGCCGGGTAGCGGCCCCCGGGAGCAGTACTTC | NA | NA | TRBV6-6 | 16 | TRBJ2-7
CTSSIEGQRSGYTF | TGTACCAGTAGTATAGAGGGACAACGCTCTGGCTACACCTTC | NA | NA | TRBV19 | 14 | TRBJ1-2
CASSWTGGNTEAFF | TGTGCCAGCAGCTGGACAGGGGGCAACACTGAAGCTTTCTTT | TRBD1 | NA | TRBV6-1 | 14 | TRBJ1-1
CASSHRAANEKLFF | TGTGCCAGCAGTCACAGGGCGGCTAATGAAAAACTGTTTTTT | NA | NA | TRBV6-5 | 14 | TRBJ1-4
CASSLNRGSYGYTF | TGTGCCAGCAGCTTAAACAGGGGCAGCTATGGCTACACCTTC | TRBD1 | NA | TRBV11-1 | 14 | TRBJ1-2
CASSLDGTLSEAFF | TGCGCCAGCAGCTTGGATGGGACTCTCTCTGAAGCTTTCTTT | NA | NA | TRBV5-1 | 14 | TRBJ1-1
CASSPNPLYERRPFF | TGTGCCAGCAGTCCTAACCCCCTCTACGAGCGGCGGCCGTTCTTC | NA | NA | TRBV27 | 15 | TRBJ2-1
CASSLSSTSGGYEQYF | TGTGCCAGCAGCTTATCCTCGACTAGCGGGGGCTACGAGCAGTACTTC | TRBD2 | NA | TRBV7-2 | 16 | TRBJ2-7
CASSLGSGGLEEAFF | TGCGCCAGCAGCTTGGGTTCTGGGGGACTCGAAGAAGCTTTCTTT | NA | NA | TRBV5-1 | 15 | TRBJ1-1
CASSALGRGYTF | TGTGCCAGCAGCGCCCTCGGGAGAGGCTACACCTTC | NA | NA | TRBV6-1 | 12 | TRBJ1-2
CASRRPGDTEAFF | TGTGCCAGTAGGAGACCCGGGGACACTGAAGCTTTCTTT | NA | NA | TRBV6-5 | 13 | TRBJ1-1
CASTVGGEALHF | TGTGCCAGCACCGTAGGGGGCGAAGCCCTCCACTTT | TRBD1 | NA | TRBV6-5 | 12 | TRBJ1-6
CASSFGRATCTQYF | TGCGCCAGCAGCTTCGGGAGGGCCACCTGTACGCAGTATTTT | TRBD2 | few | TRBV5-1 | 14 | TRBJ2-3
CASTPHPGQGDGYTF | TGTGCCAGCACCCCTCATCCGGGACAGGGGGATGGCTACACCTTC | TRBD1 | NA | TRBV5-4 | 15 | TRBJ1-2
CASSIDPGHYTFSNQPQHF | TGTGCCAGTAGTATAGATCCCGGACACTATACCTTTAGCAATCAGCCCCAGCATTTT | NA | few | TRBV19 | 19 | TRBJ1-5
CASTRGQLLSNTGELFF | TGTGCCAGTACGAGGGGACAGTTACTTTCGAACACCGGGGAGCTGTTTTTT | TRBD1 | NA | TRBV19 | 17 | TRBJ2-2
CSARDRGRTRF | TGCAGTGCTAGAGATCGCGGGAGGACCCGTTTC | TRBD2 | NA | TRBV20-1 | 11 | TRBJ2-7
CARGTSAAEQYF | TGTGCCCGTGGGACTAGCGCTGCCGAGCAGTACTTC | TRBD2 | once | TRBV30 | 12 | TRBJ2-7
CASSLVRAGPLPGELFF | TGTGCCAGCAGCTTGGTGCGGGCGGGGCCCCTACCCGGGGAGCTGTTTTTT | NA | NA | TRBV5-8 | 17 | TRBJ2-2
CSVVTGGVETQYF | TGCAGCGTTGTCACAGGGGGCGTGGAGACCCAGTACTTC | TRBD1 | NA | TRBV29-1 | 13 | TRBJ2-5
CASSEARTETQYF | TGTGCCAGCAGTGAAGCCCGGACTGAGACCCAGTACTTC | NA | NA | TRBV6-1 | 13 | TRBJ2-5
CARDLPGLGLTDTQYF | TGTGCCAGGGACCTACCGGGACTAGGACTGACAGATACGCAGTATTTT | TRBD2 | NA | TRBV6-7 | 16 | TRBJ2-3
CAINQNGAGELFF | TGTGCCATCAACCAAAATGGAGCCGGGGAGCTGTTTTTT | NA | NA | TRBV10-3 | 13 | TRBJ2-2
CASSLAAGGIHEQYF | TGCGCCAGCAGCTTGGCCGCAGGAGGCATCCACGAGCAGTACTTC | NA | NA | TRBV5-1 | 15 | TRBJ2-7
CATSRGVQGREQYF | TGTGCCACCAGCAGAGGCGTACAGGGTAGAGAGCAGTACTTC | NA | NA | TRBV15 | 14 | TRBJ2-7
CASSLLTGVGEKLFF | TGTGCCAGCAGCTTGTTAACAGGGGTCGGTGAAAAACTGTTTTTT | TRBD1 | once | TRBV7-9 | 15 | TRBJ1-4
CASSERTDGGEKLFF | TGTGCCAGCAGTGAACGGACCGACGGAGGGGAAAAACTGTTTTTT | NA | NA | TRBV6-1 | 15 | TRBJ1-4
CASSTPRLRGTGELFF | TGTGCCAGCAGCACCCCTAGGCTACGCGGCACCGGGGAGCTGTTTTTT | NA | NA | TRBV5-4 | 16 | TRBJ2-2
CASSPNSQEQYF | TGTGCCAGCAGCCCCAATTCCCAAGAGCAGTACTTC | NA | once | TRBV7-2 | 12 | TRBJ2-7
CAISDVRGRAHNEQFF | TGTGCCATCAGTGATGTACGGGGGAGGGCCCACAATGAGCAGTTCTTC | TRBD2 | NA | TRBV10-3 | 16 | TRBJ2-1
CASSPQGAGEAFF | TGTGCCAGCTCACCACAGGGGGCGGGAGAAGCTTTCTTT | TRBD1 | NA | TRBV18 | 13 | TRBJ1-1
CASSHLPPNNEQFF | TGTGCCAGCAGCCACCTACCCCCGAACAATGAGCAGTTCTTC | NA | NA | TRBV4-2 | 14 | TRBJ2-1
CASSQTAHLGTQYF | TGTGCCAGCAGCCAGACAGCTCACTTGGGGACCCAGTACTTC | NA | NA | TRBV5-8 | 14 | TRBJ2-5
CASTAPGGADTQYF | TGTGCCAGCACGGCGCCGGGGGGGGCAGATACGCAGTATTTT | TRBD2 | NA | TRBV6-5 | 14 | TRBJ2-3
CASSLGRGTGGLQYF | TGTGCCAGCAGCTTGGGTAGAGGGACAGGGGGTCTGCAGTATTTT | TRBD1 | NA | TRBV5-6 | 15 | TRBJ2-3
CASSVSGKSGDEQFF | TGTGCCAGCAGCGTAAGTGGCAAGTCCGGGGATGAGCAGTTCTTC | NA | NA | TRBV9 | 15 | TRBJ2-1
CAGSQEDRPNEAFF | TGCGCCGGCAGCCAAGAAGACAGGCCAAATGAAGCTTTCTTT | NA | NA | TRBV4-1 | 14 | TRBJ1-1